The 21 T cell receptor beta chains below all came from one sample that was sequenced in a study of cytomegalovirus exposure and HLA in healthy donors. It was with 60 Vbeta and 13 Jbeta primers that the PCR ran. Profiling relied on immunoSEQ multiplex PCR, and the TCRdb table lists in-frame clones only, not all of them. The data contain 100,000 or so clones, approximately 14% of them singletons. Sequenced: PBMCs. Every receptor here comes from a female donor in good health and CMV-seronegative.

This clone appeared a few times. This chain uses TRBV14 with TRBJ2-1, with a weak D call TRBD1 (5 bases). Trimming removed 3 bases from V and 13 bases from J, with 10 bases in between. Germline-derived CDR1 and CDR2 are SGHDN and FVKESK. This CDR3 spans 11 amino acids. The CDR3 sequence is CASSHGHVQFF. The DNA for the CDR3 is TGTGCCAGCAGCCACGGACACGTACAGTTCTTC.

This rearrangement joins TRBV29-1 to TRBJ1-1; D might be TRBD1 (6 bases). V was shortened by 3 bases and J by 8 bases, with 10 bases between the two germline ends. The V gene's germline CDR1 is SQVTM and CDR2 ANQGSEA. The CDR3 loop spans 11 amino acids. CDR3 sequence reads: CSVDGGAEAFF. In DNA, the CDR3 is TGCAGCGTTGATGGGGGGGCGGAAGCTTTCTTT.

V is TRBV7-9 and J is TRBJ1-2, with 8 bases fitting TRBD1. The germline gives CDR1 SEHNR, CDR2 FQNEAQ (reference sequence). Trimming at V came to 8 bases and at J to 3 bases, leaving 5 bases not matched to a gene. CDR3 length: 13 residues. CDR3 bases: TGTGCCAGCGGACAGGGTTTACACTATGGCTACACCTTC. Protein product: CASGQGLHYGYTF.

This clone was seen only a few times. This CDR3 is CASSLNRGQGNEQFF. The CDR3 DNA sequence: TGTGCCAGCAGCTTAAACAGGGGTCAGGGCAATGAGCAGTTCTTC. V gene TRBV5-4 combines with J gene TRBJ2-1, with 7 nucleotides matching TRBD1. The CDR3 contains 15 residues. Germline assignment: CDR1 SGHNT and CDR2 YYREEE (reference sequence). With V trimmed by 2 bases and J by 6 bases, 8 bases remained unmatched.

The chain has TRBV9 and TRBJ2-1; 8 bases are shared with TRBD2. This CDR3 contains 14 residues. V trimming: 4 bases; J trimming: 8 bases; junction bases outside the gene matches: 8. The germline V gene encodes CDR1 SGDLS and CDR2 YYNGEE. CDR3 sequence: CASSPTTGRDEQFF. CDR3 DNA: TGTGCCAGCAGCCCTACCACCGGGAGGGATGAGCAGTTCTTC.

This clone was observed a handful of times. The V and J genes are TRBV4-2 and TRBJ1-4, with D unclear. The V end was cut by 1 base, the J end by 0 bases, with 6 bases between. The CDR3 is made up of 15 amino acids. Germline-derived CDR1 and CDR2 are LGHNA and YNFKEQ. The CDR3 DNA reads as TGTGCCAGCAGCCAAGGGCCAGCAACTAATGAAAAACTGTTTTTT. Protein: CASSQGPATNEKLFF.

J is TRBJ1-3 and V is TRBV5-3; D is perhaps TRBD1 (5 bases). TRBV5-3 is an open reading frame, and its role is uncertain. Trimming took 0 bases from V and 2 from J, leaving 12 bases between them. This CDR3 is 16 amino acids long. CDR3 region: CARSLARGSPGNTIYF. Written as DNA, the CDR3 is TGTGCCAGAAGCTTGGCACGGGGGTCCCCTGGAAACACCATATATTTT.

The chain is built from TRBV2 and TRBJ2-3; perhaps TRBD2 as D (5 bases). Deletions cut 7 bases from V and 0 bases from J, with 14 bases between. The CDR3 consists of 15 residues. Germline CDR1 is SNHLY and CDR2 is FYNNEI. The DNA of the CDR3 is TGTGCCAGCATACGGACTGGAACCAGCACAGATACGCAGTATTTT. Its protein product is CASIRTGTSTDTQYF.

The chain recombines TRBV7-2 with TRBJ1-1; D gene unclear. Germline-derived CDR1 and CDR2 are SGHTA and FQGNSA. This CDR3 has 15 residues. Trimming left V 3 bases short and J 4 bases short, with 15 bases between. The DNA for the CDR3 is TGTGCCAGCAGCTTGGGTATGGGAGGCAGCACTGAAGCTTTCTTT. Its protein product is CASSLGMGGSTEAFF.

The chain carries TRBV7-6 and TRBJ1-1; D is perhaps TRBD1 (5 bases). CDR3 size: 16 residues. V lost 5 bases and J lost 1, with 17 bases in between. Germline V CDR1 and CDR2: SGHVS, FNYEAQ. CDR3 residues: CASSQIPGLRNTEAFF. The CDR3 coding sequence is TGTGCCAGCAGCCAAATACCGGGACTCCGGAACACTGAAGCTTTCTTT.

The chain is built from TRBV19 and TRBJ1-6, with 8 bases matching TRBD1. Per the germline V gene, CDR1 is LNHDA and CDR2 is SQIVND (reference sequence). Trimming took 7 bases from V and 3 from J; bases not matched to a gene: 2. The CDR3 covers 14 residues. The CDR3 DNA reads TGTGCCAGTACTGGGACAGGCTATAATTCACCCCTCCACTTT. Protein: CASTGTGYNSPLHF.

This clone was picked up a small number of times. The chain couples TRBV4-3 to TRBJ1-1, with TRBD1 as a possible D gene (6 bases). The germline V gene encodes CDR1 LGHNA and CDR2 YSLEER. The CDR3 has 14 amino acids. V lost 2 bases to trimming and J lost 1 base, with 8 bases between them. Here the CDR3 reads CASSQQGRNTEAFF. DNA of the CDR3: TGCGCCAGCAGCCAACAGGGGCGGAACACTGAAGCTTTCTTT.

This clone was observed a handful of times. CDR3 DNA sequence: TGTGCCAGCCCCGGAGGGCGTCTGTTTAACTATGGCTACACCTTC. Its translation is CASPGGRLFNYGYTF. The chain combines TRBV28 with TRBJ1-2, with D uncertain. V lost 8 bases, J lost 1 base, and 17 bases lay in between. The CDR3 sequence is 15 residues long. Germline CDR1 is MDHEN and CDR2 is SYDVKM.

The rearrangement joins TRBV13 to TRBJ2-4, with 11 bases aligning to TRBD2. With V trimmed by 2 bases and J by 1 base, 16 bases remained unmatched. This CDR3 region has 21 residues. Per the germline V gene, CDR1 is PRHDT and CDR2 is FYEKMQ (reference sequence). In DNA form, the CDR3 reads TGTGCCAGCAGCTTAATGGGGTCCGTACTAGCGGGAGTGGAGGCCAAAAACATTCAGTACTTC. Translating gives CASSLMGSVLAGVEAKNIQYF.

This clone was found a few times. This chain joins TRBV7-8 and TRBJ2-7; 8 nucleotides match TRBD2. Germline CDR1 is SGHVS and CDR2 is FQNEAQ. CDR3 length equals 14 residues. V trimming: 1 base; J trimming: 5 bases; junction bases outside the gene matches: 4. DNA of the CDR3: TGTGCCAGCAGCTTAGTTCTTAGCGGGAACGAGCAGTACTTC. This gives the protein CASSLVLSGNEQYF.

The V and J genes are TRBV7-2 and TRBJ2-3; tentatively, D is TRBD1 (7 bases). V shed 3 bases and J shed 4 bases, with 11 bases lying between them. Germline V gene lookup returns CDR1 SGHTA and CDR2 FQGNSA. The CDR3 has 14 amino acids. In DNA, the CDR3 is TGTGCCAGCAGCTTGGGGGGACAGCCAGATACGCAGTATTTT. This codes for CASSLGGQPDTQYF.

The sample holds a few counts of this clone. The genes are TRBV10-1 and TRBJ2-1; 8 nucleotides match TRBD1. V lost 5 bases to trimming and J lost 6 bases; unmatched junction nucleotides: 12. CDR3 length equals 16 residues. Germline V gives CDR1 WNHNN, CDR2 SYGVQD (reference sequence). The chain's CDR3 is CASSPSGGAYPNEQFF. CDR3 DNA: TGCGCCAGCAGTCCCTCAGGGGGCGCATACCCCAATGAGCAGTTCTTC.

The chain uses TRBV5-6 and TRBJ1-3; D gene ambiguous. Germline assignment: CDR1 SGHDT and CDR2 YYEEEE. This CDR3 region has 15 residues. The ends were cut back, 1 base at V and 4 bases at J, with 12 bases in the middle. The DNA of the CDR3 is TGTGCCAGCAGCTTGATCGCGAAATCCGGAAACACCATATATTTT. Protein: CASSLIAKSGNTIYF.

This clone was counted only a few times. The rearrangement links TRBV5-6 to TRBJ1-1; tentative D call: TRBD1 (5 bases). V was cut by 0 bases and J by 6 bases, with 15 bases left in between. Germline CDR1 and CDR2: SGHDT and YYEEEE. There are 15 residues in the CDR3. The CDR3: CASSLGWGGVSEAFF. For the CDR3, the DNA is TGTGCCAGCAGCTTGGGATGGGGAGGGGTGTCTGAAGCTTTCTTT.

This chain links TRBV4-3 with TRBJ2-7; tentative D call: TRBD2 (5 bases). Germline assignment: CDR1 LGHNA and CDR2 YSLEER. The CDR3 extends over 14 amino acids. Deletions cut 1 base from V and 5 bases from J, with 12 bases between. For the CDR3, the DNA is TGCGCCAGCAGCCAAGGGTCTAGCTACCACGAGCAGTACTTC. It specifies CASSQGSSYHEQYF.

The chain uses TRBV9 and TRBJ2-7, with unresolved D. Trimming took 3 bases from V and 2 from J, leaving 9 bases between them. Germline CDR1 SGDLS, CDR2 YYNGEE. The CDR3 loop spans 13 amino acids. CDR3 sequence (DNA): TGTGCCAGCAGCGCCCAAGGAGCCTACGAGCAGTACTTC. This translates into CASSAQGAYEQYF.